What follows is one TCR beta chain and its context. The antigen is unknown. The sample originates from a study of beta chain features in type 1 diabetes. Study background: Taken together, all samples contributed around 100,000,000 examined sorted cells.

Notes on the study in general: When VDJ junctions were examined, type 1 diabetes patients showed fewer insertions and more deletions. The study found moderately but significantly shorter TCRB CDR3s in all four CD4+ subsets of Type 1 diabetes patients.

The germline V gene has CDR1 SGHRS and CDR2 YFSETQ. V dropped 4 bases and J dropped 8; count of bases not matched to a gene: 10. The CDR3 consists of 16 residues. The isolated RNA, all of it, was reverse transcribed, so expressed TCRB transcripts were what got sequenced. Clones were read by immunoSEQ multiplex PCR, and TCRdb kept only the in-frame ones, dropping some. The table shows over 200,000 clones, with approximately 11% occurring only once. Per donor, one heparinised blood draw averaged around 0.12 L. Via the markers CD45RO/CCR7/CD25/CD127/CD95/CD27, stem cell-like memory, regulatory, central memory and naive CD4+ cells were sorted.

The chain couples TRBV5-1 to TRBJ1-5; TRBD1 matches at 12 bases. The sequence was collected from a young man with type 1 diabetes. The source material was naive CD4+ T cells from blood. The CDR3 is CASSLGGQGAGEPQHF. CDR3 in DNA: TGCGCCAGCAGCCTGGGGGGACAGGGGGCCGGAGAGCCCCAGCATTTT. Together with reference TRBV5-1 and TRBJ1-5, the CDR3 gives the full variable domain: KAGVTQTPRYLIKTRGQQVTLSCSPISGHRSVSWYQQTPGQGLQFLFEYFSETQRNKGNFPGRFSGRQFSNSRSEMNVSTLELGDSALYLCASSLGGQGAGEPQHFGDGTRLSIL.